The 32 T cell receptor beta chains below come from one sample, sequenced in a study of CD4 and CD8 cells across lung adenocarcinoma regions. TCRdb reprocessed the PCR reads with MiXCR, giving one entry per CDR3 protein. The table shows thousands of distinct CDR3 sequences, with around 58% occurring only once. The sequencing input was CD4+ T cells from the center of a lung tumor. The source of these receptors is a male donor with lung adenocarcinoma. The CD4 and CD8 labels of this study may be unreliable.

This chain joins TRBV23-1 and TRBJ2-1; TRBD1 matches at 9 bases. TRBV23-1 is identified as an open reading frame with a role that is uncertain. Germline trimming cut 2 bases from V and 10 bases from J; bases unmatched to any gene: 27. The CDR3 loop spans 21 amino acids. CDR3 bases: TGCGCCAGCAGTCAAACCAAACAGGGGGCGAGGTCCCCCCCGCTATCCACCGAGCAGTTCTTC. It codes for CASSQTKQGARSPPLSTEQFF.

This clonotype has just a few counts. Sequence at one end of the junction differs from germline and may be a read error. The chain employs TRBV6-1 and TRBJ2-1; D is uncertain. With the DNA end fitting TRBJ2-7 better, the J assignment may be wrong. CDR1 is MNHNS and CDR2 is SASEGT in the germline V gene. The CDR3 runs to 9 residues. The CDR3 region has the DNA TGTGCCAGCGGTGACGAGCAGTACTTC. Amino acid sequence: CASGDEQYF.

The chain combines TRBV7-2 with TRBJ1-4; 11 bases match TRBD1. The CDR3 is 16 amino acids. Unmatched junction bases numbered 10, after V lost 5 bases and J lost 8 bases. Looked up from germline, CDR1 is SGHTA and CDR2 is FQGNSA. CDR3 bases: TGTGCCAGCAGCCAGGGGGAGGGGACAGGGGGAGAAAAACTGTTTTTT. This codes for CASSQGEGTGGEKLFF.

As DNA, the CDR3 is TGCGCCAGCAGCTACGGGATACTCCAAGAGACCCAGTACTTC. Amino acids: CASSYGILQETQYF. The V gene is TRBV5-1, the J gene TRBJ2-1; maybe TRBD2 (5 bases). The J call is in doubt because the DNA end fits TRBJ2-5 better. From germline, CDR1 is SGHRS and CDR2 YFSETQ. The CDR3 extends over 14 amino acids.

The V gene is TRBV3-1, the J gene TRBJ2-3, with 10 nucleotides matching TRBD1. The J call may be faulty, since TRBJ2-7 better matches the DNA end. CDR1 and CDR2 (germline): LGHDT, YNNKEL (reference sequence). The CDR3 length is 17 residues. The CDR3 here is CASSPGQGLSGGDTQYF. The CDR3 DNA reads as TGTGCCAGCAGTCCGGGACAGGGGCTCAGCGGGGGAGATACGCAGTACTTC.

The V call is TRBV6-5, the J call TRBJ2-3, with unresolved D. V shed 5 bases and J shed 7 bases, with 25 bases lying between them. Germline CDR1 and CDR2: MNHEY and SVGAGI. The CDR3 is made up of 17 amino acids. This CDR3 reads CASSLQLGGGTYYTQYF. The DNA for the CDR3 is TGTGCCAGCAGTCTACAGTTAGGCGGCGGAACCTACTATACGCAGTATTTT.

The chain is built from TRBV6-1 and TRBJ1-4; D not certain. The CDR3 is 14 amino acids. V was clipped by 1 base and J by 3 bases, with 6 bases between them. Germline lookup yields CDR1 MNHNS and CDR2 SASEGT. The CDR3 nucleotides read TGTGCCAGCAGTGAAGGTCTTTCTAATGAAAAACTGTTTTTT. It translates to CASSEGLSNEKLFF.

By its share, this clonotype is medium-sized (0.01 to 0.1%). V and J are TRBV6-5 and TRBJ1-6; 9 nucleotides align to TRBD1. Per the germline V gene, CDR1 is MNHEY and CDR2 is SVGAGI. V shed 2 bases, J shed 8 bases, and the junction held 1 base outside the gene matches. The CDR3 extends over 14 amino acids. The chain's CDR3 is CASSYRDRDSPLHF. The CDR3 DNA reads TGTGCCAGCAGTTACAGGGACAGGGATTCACCCCTCCACTTT.

This clonotype appeared a few times. V usage is TRBV6-1 and J usage is TRBJ2-5, with 11 bases lining up with TRBD2. The CDR3 extends over 15 amino acids. Trimming removed 7 bases from V and 5 bases from J; junction bases left unmatched: 9. Germline CDR1 and CDR2: MNHNS and SASEGT. CDR3 loop: CASNGLAGGRETQYF. DNA for the CDR3: TGTGCCAGCAATGGACTAGCGGGCGGCAGGGAGACCCAGTACTTC.

The gene calls are TRBV6-5 and TRBJ2-3; TRBD1 is a possible D gene (5 bases). CDR1 is MNHEY, CDR2 SVGAGI, per germline. There are 18 residues in the CDR3. Trimming took 5 bases from V and 2 from J, leaving 23 bases between them. The chain's CDR3 is CASSNNWGSGPNTDTQYF. DNA of the CDR3: TGTGCCAGCAGTAACAATTGGGGCTCCGGACCGAACACAGATACGCAGTATTTT.

The rearrangement links TRBV6-5 to TRBJ2-1, with 9 bases fitting TRBD1. V was pared by 5 bases and J by 5 bases, with 10 bases of the junction left unmatched. The CDR3 consists of 16 residues. Germline loops: CDR1 MNHEY, CDR2 SVGAGI. The CDR3 DNA reads as TGTGCCAGCAGTCACATAGTAGGGACAGGGAACAATGAGCAGTTCTTC. This encodes CASSHIVGTGNNEQFF.

By proportion, this clonotype is medium-sized (0.01 to 0.1%). The CDR3 sequence: CASSAVVGPGELFF. For the CDR3, the DNA is TGTGCCAGCAGTGCCGTAGTGGGTCCCGGGGAGCTGTTTTTT. The V and J genes are TRBV25-1 and TRBJ2-2, with D uncertain. This CDR3 region has 14 residues. The germline V gene has CDR1 MGHDK and CDR2 SYGVNS. The germline V and J ends were trimmed by 4 bases and 6 bases, with 12 bases remaining between them.

This chain uses TRBV6-1 with TRBJ2-1, with 7 positions matching TRBD2. The end of the DNA aligns better with TRBJ2-5, so the J call may be wrong. CDR1 and CDR2 from the germline V gene are MNHNS and SASEGT. The CDR3 runs 16 residues. The CDR3 nucleotides are TGTGCCAGCAGTGAAGCGCCTAGCGGCCCCCAAGAGACCCAGTACTTC. Translated: CASSEAPSGPQETQYF.

The rearrangement links TRBV6-5 to TRBJ2-5, with D hard to call. V was cut by 2 bases and J by 13 bases, with 29 bases left in between. Germline V CDR1 and CDR2: MNHEY, SVGAGI. The CDR3 loop spans 17 amino acids. For the CDR3, the DNA is TGTGCCAGCAGTTACACTTTCCAGAGCTCTGGGTCCTACGTGCTGTACTTC. It specifies CASSYTFQSSGSYVLYF.

The chain combines TRBV11-3 with TRBJ1-2; no clear D. Trimming took off 0 bases at V and 3 bases at J, with 8 bases between the two ends. Germline V CDR1 and CDR2: SGHNT, YENEEA. The CDR3 loop spans 14 amino acids. Here the CDR3 DNA reads TGTGCCAGCAGCTTAGACAGCCTTTACTATGGCTACACCTTC. Encoded protein: CASSLDSLYYGYTF.

J is TRBJ2-1 and V is TRBV3-1; tentative D call: TRBD1 (6 bases). V shed 4 bases and J shed 5 bases, with 12 bases lying between them. The CDR3 extends over 14 amino acids. Germline CDR1 LGHDT, CDR2 YNNKEL (reference sequence). Written as DNA, the CDR3 is TGTGCCAGCAGCCCTCGGACAGTTAACAATGAGCAGTTCTTC. This sequence encodes CASSPRTVNNEQFF.

This clonotype was counted between two and nine times. V gene TRBV6-1 combines with J gene TRBJ1-5, with TRBD1 as a possible D gene (6 bases). CDR1 and CDR2 from the germline V gene are MNHNS and SASEGT. The CDR3 contains 20 residues. Deletions cut 4 bases from V and 0 bases from J, with 25 bases between. CDR3 sequence reads: CASSAYRVTPGLNSNQPQHF. In DNA, the CDR3 is TGTGCCAGCAGTGCGTACAGGGTCACCCCCGGGTTAAATAGCAATCAGCCCCAGCATTTT.

This clonotype was picked up a small number of times. The CDR3, as DNA: TGTGCCAGCAGCTTATGGGCGGGGCCTTCTTCCTACGAGCAGTACTTC. Encoded protein: CASSLWAGPSSYEQYF. V gene TRBV11-2 combines with J gene TRBJ2-7; possible D gene TRBD2, 6 bases. Germline V lookup: CDR1 SGHAT, CDR2 FQNNGV. The CDR3 spans 16 residues. Trimming removed 2 bases at V and 1 base at J, with 15 bases between.

The gene calls are TRBV7-2 and TRBJ1-5; TRBD1 is a possible D gene (5 bases). The CDR3 runs 13 residues. The ends were cut back, 5 bases at V and 3 bases at J, with 8 bases in the middle. Germline assignment: CDR1 SGHTA and CDR2 FQGNSA. CDR3 DNA sequence: TGTGCCAGCAGCCGGGGCCCCAATCAGCCCCAGCATTTT. Residues: CASSRGPNQPQHF.

The gene calls are TRBV6-5 and TRBJ2-1; D is tentatively TRBD1 or TRBD2 (5 bases each). The germline CDR1 and CDR2 sequences are MNHEY and SVGAGI. The CDR3 is 16 residues long. V was trimmed by 4 bases and J by 0 bases, leaving 13 bases between them. CDR3 coding DNA: TGTGCCAGCAGTTCACTAAGAGGGACCTCCTACAATGAGCAGTTCTTC. Amino acid sequence: CASSSLRGTSYNEQFF.

The chain is built from TRBV12-3 or TRBV12-4 and TRBJ1-4; TRBD1 agrees at 11 bases. The CDR3 sequence is 17 residues long. V gave up 6 bases and J gave up 8 bases; unmatched junction bases: 14. CDR3: CASRPPRDRGMREKLFF. The CDR3 nucleotides read TGTGCCAGCAGACCCCCCCGGGACAGGGGGATGCGGGAAAAACTGTTTTTT.

This chain joins TRBV6-1 and TRBJ1-6; unclear D gene. Germline-derived CDR1 and CDR2 are MNHNS and SASEGT. The CDR3 is made up of 14 amino acids. V lost 0 bases and J lost 7, with 7 bases in between. For the CDR3, the DNA is TGTGCCAGCAGTGAAGCACCGCAGAATTCACCCCTCCACTTT. Translation: CASSEAPQNSPLHF.

This clonotype counts as medium-sized. This chain joins TRBV6-1 and TRBJ2-1; 8 nucleotides agree with TRBD2. The end of the DNA is better explained by TRBJ2-5, so the J call may be wrong. The CDR3 contains 13 residues. Germline loops: CDR1 MNHNS, CDR2 SASEGT. Written as DNA, the CDR3 is TGTGCCAGCAGTGAACAGCGGGAGACCCCCCAGTACTTC. This gives the protein CASSEQRETPQYF.

This chain uses TRBV6-1 with TRBJ2-1; 7 nucleotides match TRBD2. CDR3 length: 15 residues. Germline V gene lookup returns CDR1 MNHNS and CDR2 SASEGT. The junction had 5 bases not matched to a gene; V was cut back by 2 bases and J by 4 bases. The CDR3 protein is CASSEYGRSYNEQFF. The DNA for the CDR3 is TGTGCCAGCAGTGAATACGGGAGGTCTTACAATGAGCAGTTCTTC.

The chain uses TRBV6-1 and TRBJ2-5; TRBD1 agrees at 9 bases. The J call is in doubt because the DNA end fits TRBJ2-7 better. From germline, CDR1 is MNHNS and CDR2 SASEGT. The CDR3 spans 17 residues. The CDR3, as DNA: TGTGCCAGCAAAATACAGGGGGCATTTATCTTTCTCTACGAGCAGTACTTC. Its protein product is CASKIQGAFIFLYEQYF.

V gene TRBV6-1 combines with J gene TRBJ2-3, with TRBD2 matching 8 bases. Germline assignment: CDR1 MNHNS and CDR2 SASEGT. Unmatched junction bases numbered 8, after V lost 6 bases and J lost 9 bases. CDR3 length: 13 residues. Here the CDR3 reads CASRNPGLETQYF. The CDR3 DNA is TGTGCCAGCAGGAACCCGGGACTAGAGACGCAGTATTTT.

The chain is built from TRBV3-1 and TRBJ1-1; D is undetermined. V gave up 6 bases and J gave up 8 bases, with 10 bases separating them. CDR3 length equals 11 residues. Germline assignment: CDR1 LGHDT and CDR2 YNNKEL (reference sequence). The CDR3 region is CASRGNREAFF. Here the CDR3 DNA reads TGTGCCAGCAGAGGGAACCGAGAAGCTTTCTTT.

The chain employs TRBV6-5 and TRBJ1-2, with D unclear. The CDR3 has 15 amino acids. Germline V gene lookup returns CDR1 MNHEY and CDR2 SVGAGI. V lost 7 bases and J lost 3, with 18 bases in between. The CDR3, as DNA: TGTGCCAGCATTTTATCGGTGGCGGGTCACTATGGCTACACCTTC. It yields the protein CASILSVAGHYGYTF.

This CDR3 reads CASSLSRLGNNEQFF. CDR3 in DNA: TGTGCCAGCAGCCTTTCACGGCTCGGAAACAATGAGCAGTTCTTC. This chain connects TRBV11-2 to TRBJ2-3, with D uncertain. The assigned J gene may be wrong: the sequence end matches TRBJ2-1 better. CDR3 length equals 15 residues. CDR1 is SGHAT, CDR2 FQNNGV, per germline.

The CDR3 DNA reads TGTGCCAGCAGTCGGGACCTGGTAACTGAAGCTTTCTTT. Protein: CASSRDLVTEAFF. V and J are TRBV12-3 or TRBV12-4 and TRBJ1-1, with TRBD1 as a possible D gene (5 bases). V gave up 5 bases and J gave up 5 bases, with 12 bases separating them. The CDR3 length is 13 residues.

Concerning this clonotype: An end of the junction differs from the germline gene, which may be a read error. This rearrangement joins TRBV25-1 to TRBJ2-3, with D perhaps given as TRBD1 or TRBD2 (7 bases each). Germline V gene sequence: CDR1 MGHDK, CDR2 SYGVNS. The CDR3 is 16 residues long. CDR3 sequence (DNA): TGTGCCAGCGGTGGGGCAGGGGGAGGGCCTAGAGATACGCAGTATTTC. Translated, it gives CASGGAGGGPRDTQYF.

This clonotype showed up just a few times. The J gene is TRBJ2-4, the V gene TRBV6-4, with D unresolved. V gave up 3 bases and J gave up 12 bases, with 12 bases separating them. The CDR3 has 12 residues. CDR1 and CDR2 (germline): MRHNA, SNTAGT. The CDR3 bases are TGTGCCAGCAGTGATGCGATGGGATCTCAGTACTTC. Protein: CASSDAMGSQYF.